The rows below give T cell receptor beta chains drawn from one sample of a study of T-cell reconstitution after alpha-beta-depleted transplantation in children. Via MiXCR, TCRdb re-called the PCR reads, giving one row per CDR3 protein. The data contain about 300,000 distinct CDR3 sequences, roughly a tenth of them singletons. This specimen consisted of PBMCs, obtained before TCRalphabeta/CD19-depleted stem cell transplant. The receptors shown here come from a boy less than two years old with acute myeloid leukemia, due to receive a stem cell transplant. Both conserved end residues are part of each CDR3. Fields, in order: J gene, clone size, D gene, V gene, CDR3 protein, CDR3 DNA. The D gene is left open where the match is weak. Clone size is stated in some rows and not others, as once, few, many or a class when expanded.

J: TRBJ1-4
size: many
D: -
V: TRBV18
CDR3: CASSPGRTNEKLFF
DNA: TGTGCCAGCAGCCCAGGGAGAACTAATGAAAAACTGTTTTTT

J: TRBJ2-1
size: many
D: TRBD2
V: TRBV5-5
CDR3: CASSFESGGPYNEQFF
DNA: TGTGCCAGCAGCTTTGAGAGCGGGGGCCCCTACAATGAGCAGTTCTTC

J: TRBJ1-2
size: many
D: -
V: TRBV12-3/TRBV12-4
CDR3: CASSLPQGWGYTF
DNA: TGTGCCAGCAGTTTACCACAGGGTTGGGGCTACACCTTC

J: TRBJ2-1
size: many
D: TRBD2
V: TRBV7-9
CDR3: CASRGLAGGLYNEQFF
DNA: TGTGCCAGCAGGGGACTAGCGGGAGGGCTCTACAATGAGCAGTTCTTC

J: TRBJ2-2
size: few
D: TRBD2
V: TRBV12-3/TRBV12-4
CDR3: CASRLAGYTGELFF
DNA: TGTGCCAGCAGGCTAGCGGGGTACACCGGGGAGCTGTTTTTT

J: TRBJ1-1
size: -
D: -
V: TRBV29-1
CDR3: CSVEQVSNTEAFF
DNA: TGCAGCGTAGAACAGGTCTCAAACACTGAAGCTTTCTTT

J: TRBJ2-7
size: many
D: TRBD2
V: TRBV27
CDR3: CASSLAGLSYEQYF
DNA: TGTGCCAGCAGCCTAGCGGGATTATCCTACGAGCAGTACTTC

J: TRBJ2-7
size: -
D: -
V: TRBV13
CDR3: CASSLGPGREYF
DNA: TGTGCCAGCAGCTTAGGCCCGGGACGGGAGTACTTC

J: TRBJ1-1
size: many
D: -
V: TRBV5-5
CDR3: CASSAQGTEAFF
DNA: TGTGCCAGCAGCGCACAGGGAACTGAAGCTTTCTTT

J: TRBJ2-1
size: many
D: TRBD2
V: TRBV20-1
CDR3: CSASLRTSLNEQFF
DNA: TGCAGTGCATCCCTTAGGACTAGCTTAAATGAGCAGTTCTTC

J: TRBJ1-3
size: many
D: -
V: TRBV6-5
CDR3: CASSTARRGNTIYF
DNA: TGTGCCAGCAGCACTGCCAGGAGGGGAAACACCATATATTTT

J: TRBJ2-3
size: -
D: -
V: TRBV5-8
CDR3: CASSFGTGPSTDTQYF
DNA: TGTGCCAGCAGCTTCGGTACGGGGCCTAGCACAGATACGCAGTATTTT

J: TRBJ2-3
size: many
D: -
V: TRBV27
CDR3: CASSLRASTDTQYF
DNA: TGTGCCAGCAGTTTAAGAGCTAGTACAGATACGCAGTATTTT

J: TRBJ2-3
size: few
D: TRBD2
V: TRBV20-1
CDR3: CSAAVWTSGVTDTQYF
DNA: TGCAGTGCTGCCGTTTGGACTAGCGGGGTCACAGATACGCAGTATTTT

J: TRBJ1-1
size: many
D: -
V: TRBV7-3
CDR3: CASFWGSEAFF
DNA: TGTGCCAGCTTTTGGGGGTCTGAAGCTTTCTTT

J: TRBJ2-3
size: many
D: TRBD1
V: TRBV10-2
CDR3: CASSESTRDRDYTDTQYF
DNA: TGCGCCAGCAGTGAGTCGACGAGGGACAGGGACTACACAGATACGCAGTATTTT

J: TRBJ1-4
size: many
D: -
V: TRBV12-3/TRBV12-4
CDR3: CASSRGLARATNEKLFF
DNA: TGTGCCAGCAGCCGAGGCCTAGCCCGGGCCACAAATGAAAAACTGTTTTTT

J: TRBJ2-7
size: -
D: -
V: TRBV7-3
CDR3: CASSLGGDRAYEQYF
DNA: TGTGCCAGCAGCCTAGGGGGGGATAGGGCCTACGAGCAGTACTTC